Shown below are 15 T cell receptor beta chains from a single sample sequenced in a study of T cell changes during pregnancy in multiple sclerosis. The protocol was immunoSEQ multiplex PCR, while the TCRdb copy is restricted to in-frame clones and leaves out a portion. The data show fewer than 65,000 clones, with about nine tenths seen just once and over 1% held by the top ten. The material was peripheral blood, obtained after pregnancy. Every receptor here comes from a female donor in good health, enrolled as a control in a pregnancy study.

The chain couples TRBV6-5 to TRBJ2-5; 9 nucleotides agree with TRBD1. After removal of 5 bases from V and 4 bases from J, the junction contained 5 bases not matched to a gene. The CDR3 loop spans 14 amino acids. CDR1 is MNHEY and CDR2 is SVGAGI in the germline V gene. The DNA for the CDR3 is TGTGCCAGCAGTGGGACAGGGACCGGAGAGACCCAGTACTTC. Translating it yields CASSGTGTGETQYF.

The V and J genes are TRBV19 and TRBJ1-6; no clear D gene. The CDR3 loop spans 16 amino acids. V was trimmed by 0 bases and J by 3 bases, leaving 9 bases between them. CDR1 and CDR2 (germline): LNHDA, SQIVND (reference sequence). The CDR3 DNA follows: TGTGCCAGTAGTATAGATTGGCCTGTCTATAATTCACCCCTCCACTTT. This translates into CASSIDWPVYNSPLHF.

The rearrangement joins TRBV2 to TRBJ1-1, with D possibly matching TRBD1 (5 bases). Trimming took off 2 bases at V and 4 bases at J, with 8 bases between the two ends. This CDR3 has 13 amino acids. CDR1 is SNHLY, CDR2 FYNNEI, per germline. DNA for the CDR3: TGTGCCAGCAGTGAATGGGGCGGCACTGAAGCTTTCTTT. This gives the protein CASSEWGGTEAFF. The full variable domain, rest sourced from reference TRBV2 and TRBJ1-1, is EPEVTQTPSHQVTQMGQEVILRCVPISNHLYFYWYRQILGQKVEFLVSFYNNEISEKSEIFDDQFSVERPDGSNFTLKIRSTKLEDSAMYFCASSEWGGTEAFFGQGTRLTVV.

The chain carries TRBV4-1 and TRBJ2-1, with 8 positions matching TRBD2. Germline CDR1 MGHRA, CDR2 YSYEKL. V lost 0 bases and J lost 2; bases outside the gene matches: 3. There are 16 residues in the CDR3. CDR3 protein: CASSQDLRGAYNEQFF. Here the CDR3 DNA reads TGCGCCAGCAGCCAAGATCTGCGGGGGGCCTACAATGAGCAGTTCTTC.

The chain has TRBV18 and TRBJ2-3; TRBD2 agrees at 9 bases. The CDR3 sequence is 16 residues long. Losses at the gene ends were 3 bases for V and 0 bases for J; bases not matched to a gene: 4. The germline V gene encodes CDR1 KGHSH and CDR2 LQKENI. The CDR3 here is CASSPSGGISTDTQYF. The DNA for the CDR3 is TGTGCCAGCTCACCCAGCGGGGGGATTAGCACAGATACGCAGTATTTT.

CDR3 in amino acids: CASSPDSLNSPLHF. DNA of the CDR3: TGTGCCAGCTCACCAGACAGTCTTAATTCACCCCTCCACTTT. The chain couples TRBV18 to TRBJ1-6, with a weak D call TRBD1 (5 bases). Trimming stripped 2 bases from V and 6 bases from J, with 8 bases between. CDR1 KGHSH and CDR2 LQKENI come from the germline V gene. The CDR3 is 14 amino acids.

The rearrangement uses TRBV4-1 and TRBJ2-1; 8 bases match TRBD2. After removal of 0 bases from V and 3 bases from J, the junction contained 7 bases not matched to a gene. The CDR3 length is 17 residues. CDR1 MGHRA and CDR2 YSYEKL come from the germline V gene. CDR3 bases: TGCGCCAGCAGCCAAGATCTGGGGGCGGGAGGCTACAATGAGCAGTTCTTC. Its protein is CASSQDLGAGGYNEQFF.

The CDR3 region is CASSLGTRTGDSPLHF. Written as DNA, the CDR3 is TGCGCCAGCAGCTTGGGGACGAGGACAGGGGATTCACCCCTCCACTTT. The gene calls are TRBV5-1 and TRBJ1-6; 9 bases are shared with TRBD1. The CDR3 contains 16 residues. Germline CDR1 is SGHRS and CDR2 is YFSETQ. Unmatched junction bases numbered 6, after V lost 0 bases and J lost 8 bases.

V gene TRBV4-2 combines with J gene TRBJ1-5; perhaps TRBD1 as D (5 bases). Per germline, CDR1 LGHNA and CDR2 YNFKEQ. Trimming took 0 bases from V and 0 from J, leaving 9 bases between them. The CDR3 has 16 amino acids. The CDR3 spells CASSQDKGASNQPQHF. For the CDR3, the DNA is TGTGCCAGCAGCCAAGATAAAGGGGCTAGCAATCAGCCCCAGCATTTT.

The chain joins TRBV2 to TRBJ2-1; 9 positions agree with TRBD1. With V trimmed by 3 bases and J by 15 bases, 6 bases remained unmatched. This CDR3 has 12 residues. Looked up from germline, CDR1 is SNHLY and CDR2 is FYNNEI. DNA for the CDR3: TGTGCCAGCAGTGACCCGGACAGGGGCGCGTTCTTC. Its translation: CASSDPDRGAFF.

This clone was counted once. CDR3 loop: CASSLGQSGNEQFF. CDR3 bases: TGTGCCAGCAGCCTAGGACAGTCAGGGAATGAGCAGTTCTTC. This chain links TRBV5-4 with TRBJ2-1, with a tentative D call TRBD1 (6 bases). This CDR3 spans 14 amino acids. The V and J ends lost 4 bases and 7 bases respectively, with 15 bases between them. The germline CDR1 and CDR2 sequences are SGHNT and YYREEE (reference sequence).

V gene TRBV7-2 combines with J gene TRBJ2-7; TRBD1 agrees at 9 bases. Germline values: CDR1 SGHTA, CDR2 FQGNSA. The junction had 11 bases not matched to a gene; V was cut back by 3 bases and J by 2 bases. This CDR3 is 17 amino acids long. CDR3 nucleotide sequence: TGTGCCAGCAGCTTGAACCCTTTAGGGACAGGGACCTACGAGCAGTACTTC. Its translation: CASSLNPLGTGTYEQYF.

The CDR3 region is CASTTRTGANSNQPQHF. The CDR3 bases are TGTGCCAGCACGACTCGGACAGGAGCAAATAGCAATCAGCCCCAGCATTTT. V is TRBV7-8 and J is TRBJ1-5; 7 positions match TRBD1. With 7 bases clipped from V and 0 bases from J, the junction kept 12 bases outside the gene matches. The CDR3 covers 17 residues. Germline CDR1 and CDR2: SGHVS and FQNEAQ.

This chain links TRBV5-6 with TRBJ1-1, with TRBD1 identical over 7 bases. The J segment lost 1 base and the V segment lost 4 bases, leaving 7 bases of the junction unmatched. The CDR3 spans 15 residues. CDR1 and CDR2 from the germline V gene are SGHDT and YYEEEE. The CDR3 loop reads CASSHPGQRNTEAFF. CDR3 in DNA: TGTGCCAGCAGCCACCCGGGACAGCGGAACACTGAAGCTTTCTTT. Looking up the rest from reference TRBV5-6 and TRBJ1-1 gives the full variable domain: DAGVTQSPTHLIKTRGQQVTLRCSPKSGHDTVSWYQQALGQGPQFIFQYYEEEERQRGNFPDRFSGHQFPNYSSELNVNALLLGDSALYLCASSHPGQRNTEAFFGQGTRLTVV.

The rearrangement links TRBV11-2 to TRBJ1-6; D might be TRBD1 (5 bases). The CDR3 sequence is 14 residues long. V lost 5 bases and J 10 bases, leaving 15 bases between the germline ends. Germline V gene lookup returns CDR1 SGHAT and CDR2 FQNNGV. The CDR3 loop is CASSPLLRGSPLHF. The CDR3 coding sequence is TGTGCCAGCAGCCCCCTCCTAAGGGGATCACCCCTCCACTTT.